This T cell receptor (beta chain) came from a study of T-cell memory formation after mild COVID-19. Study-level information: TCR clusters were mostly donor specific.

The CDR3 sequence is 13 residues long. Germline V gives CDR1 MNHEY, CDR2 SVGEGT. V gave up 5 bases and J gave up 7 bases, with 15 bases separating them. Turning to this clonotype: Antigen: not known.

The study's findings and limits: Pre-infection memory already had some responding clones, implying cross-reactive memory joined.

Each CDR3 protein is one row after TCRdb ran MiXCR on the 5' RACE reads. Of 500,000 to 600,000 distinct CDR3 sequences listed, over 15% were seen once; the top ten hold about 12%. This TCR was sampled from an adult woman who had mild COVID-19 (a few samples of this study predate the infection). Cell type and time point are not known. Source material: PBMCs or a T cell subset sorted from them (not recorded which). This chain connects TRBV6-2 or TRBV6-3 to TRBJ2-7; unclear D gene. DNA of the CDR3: TGTGCCAGCAGTGGTCCTCCGGTCCGGGAGCAGTACTTC. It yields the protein CASSGPPVREQYF.